The 15 T cell receptor beta chains reported below all come from one sample, sequenced in a study of cytomegalovirus exposure and HLA in healthy donors. Sequencing was performed with immunoSEQ multiplex PCR; in TCRdb, only in-frame clones are kept and a portion is missing. This sample carries about 120,000 clones, more than 95% of them seen once, and the ten largest clones take 1.7%. Sequenced input: PBMCs. The receptors here all came from a man aged 18 to 29 in good health and CMV-seronegative.

This chain joins TRBV5-1 and TRBJ2-1, with TRBD2 matching 7 bases. V lost 5 bases, J lost 2 bases, and 7 bases stayed unmatched. The germline gives CDR1 SGHRS, CDR2 YFSETQ. The CDR3 is made up of 15 amino acids. The CDR3 reads CASRRAGLAYNEQFF. Here the CDR3 DNA reads TGCGCCAGCAGGAGAGCGGGACTCGCCTACAATGAGCAGTTCTTC. Looking up the rest from reference TRBV5-1 and TRBJ2-1 gives the full variable domain: KAGVTQTPRYLIKTRGQQVTLSCSPISGHRSVSWYQQTPGQGLQFLFEYFSETQRNKGNFPGRFSGRQFSNSRSEMNVSTLELGDSALYLCASRRAGLAYNEQFFGPGTRLTVL.

The chain combines TRBV9 with TRBJ2-1; TRBD2 matches at 7 bases. V lost 0 bases and J lost 4; bases outside the gene matches: 4. Germline values: CDR1 SGDLS, CDR2 YYNGEE. This CDR3 is 15 amino acids long. The CDR3 is CASSVGPGGYNEQFF. The CDR3 DNA sequence: TGTGCCAGCAGCGTAGGGCCGGGGGGTTACAATGAGCAGTTCTTC.

The rearrangement links TRBV7-3 to TRBJ1-2; 8 bases are a match to TRBD1. CDR3 length: 13 residues. J gave up 7 bases and V 5 bases, and 6 bases lay outside the gene matches. The germline gives CDR1 SGHTA, CDR2 FQGTGA. CDR3 sequence: CASSPGQGGGYTF. CDR3 nucleotides: TGTGCCAGCAGCCCTGGACAGGGTGGTGGCTACACCTTC. Combining the CDR3 with reference TRBV7-3 and TRBJ1-2 gives the whole variable domain GAGVSQTPSNKVTEKGKYVELRCDPISGHTALYWYRQSLGQGPEFLIYFQGTGAADDSGLPNDRFFAVRPEGSVSTLKIQRTERGDSAVYLCASSPGQGGGYTFGSGTRLTVV.

The genes are TRBV2 and TRBJ1-1; tentatively, D is TRBD1 (6 bases). This CDR3 comprises 15 residues. Germline CDR1 SNHLY, CDR2 FYNNEI. Trimming cost V 7 bases and J 11 bases, with 26 bases left between them. The CDR3 here is CASIMLAGVREKAFF. DNA for the CDR3: TGTGCCAGCATAATGTTGGCAGGGGTAAGAGAGAAGGCTTTCTTT.

The genes are TRBV7-2 and TRBJ1-5, with 10 bases identical to TRBD1. CDR1 and CDR2 from the germline V gene are SGHTA and FQGNSA. V lost 7 bases to trimming and J lost 9 bases; unmatched junction nucleotides: 12. This CDR3 is 15 amino acids long. CDR3 residues: CASNNGGQGMWPQHF. DNA for the CDR3: TGTGCCAGCAACAACGGGGGACAGGGGATGTGGCCCCAGCATTTT.

This clone was observed once. The chain has TRBV4-1 and TRBJ2-1; possibly TRBD2 for D (5 bases). CDR3 length: 16 residues. From germline, CDR1 is MGHRA and CDR2 YSYEKL. V dropped 1 base and J dropped 2 bases, with 12 bases sitting between them. The CDR3 sequence: CASSQVLSSTYNEQFF. In DNA, the CDR3 is TGCGCCAGCAGCCAAGTGCTTTCTAGCACCTACAATGAGCAGTTCTTC.

The chain carries TRBV7-8 and TRBJ1-5; 9 bases are a match to TRBD1. Germline V gene lookup returns CDR1 SGHVS and CDR2 FQNEAQ. V trimming: 3 bases; J trimming: 3 bases; junction bases outside the gene matches: 6. This CDR3 has 16 residues. Written as DNA, the CDR3 is TGTGCCAGCAGCTTGGACAGGGGCTTTTCCAATCAGCCCCAGCATTTT. Residues: CASSLDRGFSNQPQHF.

The chain is built from TRBV2 and TRBJ2-7, with TRBD2 matching over 12 bases. V trimming: 5 bases; J trimming: 2 bases; junction bases outside the gene matches: 1. This CDR3 region has 14 residues. CDR1 is SNHLY, CDR2 FYNNEI, per germline. The CDR3 DNA reads TGTGCCAGCAGTTGGACTAGCGGGACCTACGAGCAGTACTTC. It encodes CASSWTSGTYEQYF.

The rearrangement joins TRBV29-1 to TRBJ1-1; D remains ambiguous. The CDR3 has 12 amino acids. Trimming pared 6 bases from V and 0 bases from J, leaving 8 bases between. The V gene's germline CDR1 is SQVTM and CDR2 ANQGSEA. CDR3 in DNA: TGCAGCGTCAGGATCATGAACACTGAAGCTTTCTTT. Protein: CSVRIMNTEAFF.

This chain uses TRBV5-4 with TRBJ1-2; weak D call: TRBD1 (6 bases). V lost 5 bases to trimming and J lost 0 bases, with 11 bases between them. CDR3 length: 14 residues. Germline CDR1 and CDR2: SGHNT and YYREEE (reference sequence). CDR3 in amino acids: CASSPRTANYGYTF. The CDR3 region has the DNA TGTGCCAGCAGTCCCCGGACAGCTAACTATGGCTACACCTTC.

This sequence joins TRBV6-1 and TRBJ2-7; 13 nucleotides align to TRBD2. V lost 11 bases to trimming and J lost 7 bases; unmatched junction nucleotides: 8. The CDR3 loop spans 13 amino acids. Germline CDR1 reads MNHNS; CDR2 reads SASEGT. The CDR3 loop reads CAGGLAGAKEQYF. The DNA of the CDR3 is TGTGCCGGCGGACTAGCGGGAGCAAAAGAGCAGTACTTC.

The chain recombines TRBV29-1 with TRBJ1-1; 7 bases fit TRBD1. The J segment lost 7 bases and the V segment lost 6 bases, leaving 14 bases of the junction unmatched. Germline V gene lookup returns CDR1 SQVTM and CDR2 ANQGSEA. This CDR3 is 14 amino acids long. The CDR3 loop is CSVSGGKGAGEAFF. CDR3 in DNA: TGCAGCGTAAGCGGGGGCAAGGGGGCGGGTGAAGCTTTCTTT.

This clone has only a few counts. This chain uses TRBV28 with TRBJ1-5; no clear D. Looked up from germline, CDR1 is MDHEN and CDR2 is SYDVKM. The CDR3 sequence is 14 residues long. Trimming removed 4 bases at V and 3 bases at J, with 10 bases between. The CDR3 region has the DNA TGTGCCAGCAGTTCTACGGAGAACAATCAGCCCCAGCATTTT. It encodes CASSSTENNQPQHF.

V usage is TRBV7-6 and J usage is TRBJ2-2; a possible D gene is TRBD2 (6 bases). The germline V gene encodes CDR1 SGHVS and CDR2 FNYEAQ. Trimming took off 3 bases at V and 0 bases at J, with 17 bases between the two ends. CDR3 length: 18 amino acids. The CDR3 loop reads CASSFSRLGGSNTGELFF. CDR3 nucleotides: TGTGCCAGCAGCTTCTCCAGGTTGGGGGGATCGAACACCGGGGAGCTGTTTTTT. Full variable domain (outside the CDR3, taken from reference TRBV7-6 and TRBJ2-2): GAGVSQSPRYKVTKRGQDVALRCDPISGHVSLYWYRQALGQGPEFLTYFNYEAQQDKSGLPNDRFSAERPEGSISTLTIQRTEQRDSAMYRCASSFSRLGGSNTGELFFGEGSRLTVL.

V and J are TRBV5-1 and TRBJ1-5; the match to TRBD1 covers 7 bases. CDR3 length: 14 amino acids. CDR1 SGHRS and CDR2 YFSETQ come from the germline V gene. J gave up 6 bases and V 4 bases, and 7 bases lay outside the gene matches. This CDR3 is CASSPTGNFQPQHF. CDR3 in DNA: TGCGCCAGCAGCCCGACAGGGAATTTTCAGCCCCAGCATTTT.